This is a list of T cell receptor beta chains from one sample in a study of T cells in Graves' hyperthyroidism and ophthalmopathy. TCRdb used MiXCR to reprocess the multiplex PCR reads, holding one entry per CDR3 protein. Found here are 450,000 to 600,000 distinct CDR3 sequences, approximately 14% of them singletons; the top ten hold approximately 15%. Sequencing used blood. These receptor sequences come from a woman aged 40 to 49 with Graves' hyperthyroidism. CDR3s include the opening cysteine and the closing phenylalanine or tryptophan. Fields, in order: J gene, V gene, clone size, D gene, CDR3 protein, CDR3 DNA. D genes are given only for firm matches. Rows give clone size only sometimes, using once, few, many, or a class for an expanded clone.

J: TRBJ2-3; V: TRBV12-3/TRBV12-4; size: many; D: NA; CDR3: CASSHAGGRTDTQYF; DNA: TGTGCCAGCAGCCATGCCGGGGGGCGAACAGATACGCAGTATTTT
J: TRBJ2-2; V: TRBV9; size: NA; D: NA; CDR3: CASSSTGGWELFF; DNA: TGTGCCAGCAGCTCCACCGGCGGGTGGGAGCTGTTTTTT
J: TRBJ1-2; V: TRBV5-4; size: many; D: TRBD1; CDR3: CASTPQGNYGYTF; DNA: TGTGCCAGCACCCCACAGGGGAACTATGGCTACACCTTC
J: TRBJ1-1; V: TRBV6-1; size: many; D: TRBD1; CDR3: CASSHPGTGEAFF; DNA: TGTGCCAGCAGTCACCCCGGGACAGGGGAAGCTTTCTTT
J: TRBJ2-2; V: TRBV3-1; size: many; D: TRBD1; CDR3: CASSQRTGSTTGELFF; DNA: TGTGCCAGCAGCCAAAGGACAGGGAGTACCACCGGGGAGCTGTTTTTT
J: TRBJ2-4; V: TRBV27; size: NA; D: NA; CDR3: CASSPDGTKNIQYF; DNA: TGTGCCAGCAGCCCAGACGGAACCAAAAACATTCAGTACTTC
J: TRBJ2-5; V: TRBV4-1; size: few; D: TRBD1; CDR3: CASSRRQGSQETQYF; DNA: TGCGCCAGCAGCCGCCGACAGGGATCCCAAGAGACCCAGTACTTC
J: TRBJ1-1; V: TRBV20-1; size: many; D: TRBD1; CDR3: CSARDAGGELKAFF; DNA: TGCAGTGCTAGAGATGCAGGGGGCGAGCTAAAAGCTTTCTTT
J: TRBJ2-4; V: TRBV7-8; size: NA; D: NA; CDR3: CASSSRRGNLAKNIQYF; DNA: TGTGCCAGCAGCTCAAGACGGGGAAACCTAGCCAAAAACATTCAGTACTTC
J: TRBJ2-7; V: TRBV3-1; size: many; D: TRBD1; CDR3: CASSQVGDRWYEQYF; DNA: TGTGCCAGCAGCCAAGTCGGGGACAGGTGGTACGAGCAGTACTTC
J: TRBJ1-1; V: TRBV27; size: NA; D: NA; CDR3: CASSLSGGWSEAFF; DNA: TGTGCCAGCAGTTTATCCGGGGGATGGTCTGAAGCTTTCTTT
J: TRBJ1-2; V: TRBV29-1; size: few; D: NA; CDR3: CSVASSGSYYGGYTF; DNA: TGCAGCGTTGCTTCCTCCGGGTCCTATTACGGAGGCTACACCTTC
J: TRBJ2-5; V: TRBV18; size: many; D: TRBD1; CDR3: CASSPRTGGAGQETQYF; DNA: TGTGCCAGCTCACCCCGGACAGGGGGCGCGGGGCAAGAGACCCAGTACTTC
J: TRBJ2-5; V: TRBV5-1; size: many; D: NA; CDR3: CASSFDSAGSQETQYF; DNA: TGCGCCAGCAGCTTTGATTCGGCAGGGTCCCAAGAGACCCAGTACTTC
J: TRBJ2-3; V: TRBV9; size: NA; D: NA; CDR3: CASSVGPATKVDTQYF; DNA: TGTGCCAGCAGCGTAGGTCCAGCGACGAAAGTAGATACGCAGTATTTT
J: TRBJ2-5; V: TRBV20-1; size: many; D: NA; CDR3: CSARETGTETQYF; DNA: TGCAGTGCTAGAGAAACCGGGACAGAGACCCAGTACTTC
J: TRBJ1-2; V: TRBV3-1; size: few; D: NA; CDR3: CASSQLTDYGYTF; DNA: TGTGCCAGCAGCCAATTGACAGACTATGGCTACACCTTC
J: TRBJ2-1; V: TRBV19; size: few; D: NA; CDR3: CASSMAELNEQFF; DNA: TGTGCCAGTAGTATGGCGGAACTCAATGAGCAGTTCTTC
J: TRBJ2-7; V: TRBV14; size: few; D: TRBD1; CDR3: CASSQGGGLSYEQYF; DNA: TGTGCCAGCAGCCAAGGAGGGGGCCTTTCCTACGAGCAGTACTTC
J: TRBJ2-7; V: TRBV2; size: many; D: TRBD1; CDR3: CASSEASVFRTGQTYEQYF; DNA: TGTGCCAGCAGTGAAGCCTCCGTTTTCCGGACAGGGCAAACCTACGAGCAGTACTTC
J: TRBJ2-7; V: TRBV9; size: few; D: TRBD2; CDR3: CASSVAPGTSVYEQYF; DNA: TGTGCCAGCAGCGTAGCCCCCGGGACTAGCGTATACGAGCAGTACTTC
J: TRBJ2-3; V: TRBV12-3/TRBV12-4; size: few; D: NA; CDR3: CASSGSNRGDTQYF; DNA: TGTGCCAGCAGCGGGAGTAATCGCGGAGATACGCAGTATTTT
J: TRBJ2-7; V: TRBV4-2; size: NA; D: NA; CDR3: CARGREQYF; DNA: TGTGCCAGAGGGAGGGAGCAGTACTTC
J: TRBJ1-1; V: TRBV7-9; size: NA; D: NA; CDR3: CASSLPLMQAFF; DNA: TGTGCCAGCAGCTTACCCCTAATGCAAGCTTTCTTT
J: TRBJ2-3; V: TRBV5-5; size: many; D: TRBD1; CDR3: CASSMTGRITDTQYF; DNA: TGTGCCAGCAGCATGACAGGGAGAATCACAGATACGCAGTATTTT
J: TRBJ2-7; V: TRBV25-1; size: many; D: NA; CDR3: CASSRRGASSYEQYF; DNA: TGTGCCAGCAGTCGAAGGGGTGCGAGCTCCTACGAGCAGTACTTC
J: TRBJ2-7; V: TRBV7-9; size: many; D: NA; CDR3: CASSEDNEQYF; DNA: TGTGCCAGCAGCGAGGATAACGAGCAGTACTTC
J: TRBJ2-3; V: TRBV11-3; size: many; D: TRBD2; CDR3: CASSFSTSGTTDTQYF; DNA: TGTGCCAGCAGCTTTTCGACTAGCGGGACCACAGATACGCAGTATTTT
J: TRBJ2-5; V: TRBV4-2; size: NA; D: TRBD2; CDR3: CASSQTTGLASETQYF; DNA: TGTGCCAGCAGCCAAACTACGGGACTAGCATCAGAGACCCAGTACTTC
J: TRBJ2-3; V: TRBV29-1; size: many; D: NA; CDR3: CSVEDVYETNTDTQYF; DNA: TGCAGCGTTGAAGACGTCTATGAGACTAACACAGATACGCAGTATTTT
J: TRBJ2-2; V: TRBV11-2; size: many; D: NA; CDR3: CASKHFAAIEYSPGELFF; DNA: TGTGCCAGCAAGCATTTTGCAGCAATAGAGTATAGTCCCGGGGAGCTGTTTTTT
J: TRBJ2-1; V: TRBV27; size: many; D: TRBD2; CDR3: CASMGLAGGENNEQFF; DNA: TGTGCCAGCATGGGACTAGCGGGAGGGGAGAACAATGAGCAGTTCTTC
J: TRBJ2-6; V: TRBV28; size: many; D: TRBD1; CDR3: CASRQGTAGANVLTF; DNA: TGTGCCAGCAGACAGGGGACAGCTGGGGCCAACGTCCTGACTTTC
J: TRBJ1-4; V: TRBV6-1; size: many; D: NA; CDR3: CASSEGRWDPNEKLFF; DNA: TGTGCCAGCAGTGAAGGGAGATGGGATCCTAATGAAAAACTGTTTTTT
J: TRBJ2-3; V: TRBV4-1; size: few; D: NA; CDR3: CASSPQGFSTDTQYF; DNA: TGCGCCAGCAGCCCGCAGGGTTTTAGCACAGATACGCAGTATTTT
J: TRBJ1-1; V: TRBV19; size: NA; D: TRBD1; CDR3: CASSRVPTGGTEAFF; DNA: TGTGCCAGTAGTAGGGTCCCAACAGGGGGTACTGAAGCTTTCTTT
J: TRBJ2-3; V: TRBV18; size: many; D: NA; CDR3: CASSPPSQSDTQYF; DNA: TGTGCCAGCTCACCACCGTCTCAGTCAGATACGCAGTATTTT
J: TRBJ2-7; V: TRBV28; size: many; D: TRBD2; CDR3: CASSLAGTSGETRNEQYF; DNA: TGTGCCAGCAGTTTGGCAGGGACTAGCGGGGAGACGAGAAACGAGCAGTACTTC
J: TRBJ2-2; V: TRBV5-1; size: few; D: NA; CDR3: CASSPEGYTGELFF; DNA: TGCGCCAGCAGCCCCGAGGGGTACACCGGGGAGCTGTTTTTT
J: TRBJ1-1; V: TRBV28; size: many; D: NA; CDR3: CASSLLGVNTEAFF; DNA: TGTGCCAGCAGTTTATTAGGGGTGAACACTGAAGCTTTCTTT
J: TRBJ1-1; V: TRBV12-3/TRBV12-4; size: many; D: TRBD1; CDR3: CASSEGAAAFF; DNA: TGTGCCAGCAGCGAGGGGGCAGCGGCTTTCTTT
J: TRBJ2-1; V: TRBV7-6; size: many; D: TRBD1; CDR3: CASSPAPGQGLYNEQFF; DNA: TGTGCCAGCAGCCCCGCCCCCGGACAGGGGCTCTACAATGAGCAGTTCTTC
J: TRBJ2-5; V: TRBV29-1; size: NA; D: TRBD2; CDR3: CSGGTSGRIQETQYF; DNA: TGCAGCGGCGGGACTAGCGGGAGGATCCAAGAGACCCAGTACTTC
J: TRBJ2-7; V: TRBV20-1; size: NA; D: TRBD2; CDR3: CSASDWLGLAGSYEQYF; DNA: TGCAGTGCTAGTGATTGGCTAGGGCTAGCGGGCTCCTACGAGCAGTACTTC
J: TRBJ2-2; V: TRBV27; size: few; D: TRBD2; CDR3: CASSWGGEYTGELFF; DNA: TGTGCCAGCAGTTGGGGGGGGGAATACACCGGGGAGCTGTTTTTT
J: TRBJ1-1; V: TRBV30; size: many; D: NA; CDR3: CAWKILGLMNTEAFF; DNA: TGTGCCTGGAAGATCTTGGGACTGATGAACACTGAAGCTTTCTTT
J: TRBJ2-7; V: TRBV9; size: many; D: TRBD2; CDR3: CASSVSSGTSSYEQYF; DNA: TGTGCCAGCAGCGTTAGTAGTGGGACTAGCTCCTACGAGCAGTACTTC
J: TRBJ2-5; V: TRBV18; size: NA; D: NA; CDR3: CASSPPNRYQETQYF; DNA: TGTGCCAGCTCACCACCAAACCGATACCAAGAGACCCAGTACTTC
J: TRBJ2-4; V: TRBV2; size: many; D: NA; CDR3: CASSDPRVNIQYF; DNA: TGTGCCAGCAGTGACCCCCGGGTAAACATTCAGTACTTC
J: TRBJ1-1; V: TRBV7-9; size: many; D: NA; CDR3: CATDSSSRRAMNTEAFF; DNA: TGTGCCACCGATTCTAGTTCTAGAAGGGCGATGAACACTGAAGCTTTCTTT